A single sample gave rise to the 29 T cell receptor beta chains below, sequenced in a study of T-cell reconstitution after alpha-beta-depleted transplantation in children. A TCRbeta library incorporating unique molecular identifiers was prepared. TCRdb reprocessed the PCR reads via MiXCR and lists one record per CDR3 protein. Altogether some 640,000 distinct CDR3 sequences are present, 16% being singletons, with the ten largest covering under 1.2%. The specimen comprised PBMCs from the stem cell graft donor, sampled from the stem cell graft. The source is a human donor who donated a stem cell graft to a child with acute myeloid leukemia.

This chain links TRBV5-1 with TRBJ2-2; possibly TRBD1 for D (5 bases). Trimming stripped 7 bases from V and 1 base from J, with 8 bases between. Germline V lookup: CDR1 SGHRS, CDR2 YFSETQ. The CDR3 extends over 13 amino acids. The chain's CDR3 is CASGQGNTGELFF. The CDR3 DNA is TGCGCCAGCGGGCAGGGGAACACCGGGGAGCTGTTTTTT.

Here the CDR3 reads CASGGGPTDTQYF. The CDR3 DNA reads as TGTGCCAGCGGCGGGGGCCCCACAGATACGCAGTATTTT. V and J are TRBV7-2 and TRBJ2-3, with D perhaps TRBD2 (7 bases). The CDR3 sequence is 13 residues long. The V end was cut by 8 bases, the J end by 2 bases, with 11 bases between. Germline assignment: CDR1 SGHTA and CDR2 FQGNSA.

This clonotype was seen a few times. The chain is built from TRBV27 and TRBJ2-7; the D is unclear. In germline, CDR1 is MNHEY, CDR2 SMNVEV (reference sequence). The CDR3 has 14 amino acids. Trimming removed 5 bases at V and 3 bases at J, with 14 bases between. The CDR3 is CASSLRRINYEQYF. The CDR3, as DNA: TGTGCCAGCAGTCTACGACGGATTAACTACGAGCAGTACTTC.

This clonotype showed up just a few times. The chain has TRBV13 and TRBJ1-3; D not resolved. CDR1 PRHDT and CDR2 FYEKMQ come from the germline V gene (reference sequence). The V and J ends lost 0 bases and 0 bases respectively, with 9 bases between them. CDR3 length: 16 amino acids. Here the CDR3 reads CASSLGAGYSGNTIYF. The CDR3 DNA is TGTGCCAGCAGCTTAGGGGCAGGTTACTCTGGAAACACCATATATTTT.

The chain uses TRBV7-2 and TRBJ1-5, with 9 bases identical to TRBD1. The CDR3 consists of 17 residues. In germline, CDR1 is SGHTA, CDR2 FQGNSA. V lost 5 bases to trimming and J lost 4 bases; unmatched junction nucleotides: 12. CDR3 sequence reads: CASSPRRTGVRNQPQHF. DNA of the CDR3: TGTGCCAGCAGCCCCCGCCGGACAGGGGTGCGGAATCAGCCCCAGCATTTT. Based on the CDR3 plus reference TRBV7-2 and TRBJ1-5, the full variable domain is GAGVSQSPSNKVTEKGKDVELRCDPISGHTALYWYRQSLGQGLEFLIYFQGNSAPDKSGLPSDRFSAERTGGSVSTLTIQRTQQEDSAVYLCASSPRRTGVRNQPQHFGDGTRLSIL.

This clonotype was picked up many times. The V gene is TRBV29-1, the J gene TRBJ2-3, with unresolved D. Per germline, CDR1 SQVTM and CDR2 ANQGSEA. The CDR3 loop spans 12 amino acids. The V gene lost 3 bases and the J gene lost 6 bases, with 10 bases spanning the gap. The CDR3 spells CSVDLSFDTQYF. CDR3 in DNA: TGCAGCGTTGACCTCAGTTTTGATACGCAGTATTTT.

There are many counts of this clonotype. V usage is TRBV20-1 and J usage is TRBJ2-7; D unresolved. The V gene lost 3 bases and the J gene lost 3 bases, with 6 bases spanning the gap. The CDR3 is 11 amino acids. Germline V lookup: CDR1 DFQATT, CDR2 SNEGSKA (reference sequence). CDR3 coding DNA: TGCAGTGCTAGTGACCACTACGAGCAGTACTTC. This gives the protein CSASDHYEQYF.

This clonotype was counted only a few times. The V and J genes are TRBV6-5 and TRBJ2-3; TRBD1 might be the D (5 bases). CDR1 is MNHEY, CDR2 SVGAGI, per germline. Trimming removed 0 bases at V and 3 bases at J, with 13 bases between. This CDR3 is built from 16 residues. The CDR3 DNA reads TGTGCCAGCAGTTACTCGGTAGGGGTAGGGACAGATACGCAGTATTTT. This sequence encodes CASSYSVGVGTDTQYF.

This clonotype was recorded at least ten times. This rearrangement joins TRBV20-1 to TRBJ2-5, with TRBD1 matching over 11 bases. The trim removed 6 bases at V and 5 bases at J, leaving 8 bases unmatched. The CDR3 runs to 14 residues. Germline-derived CDR1 and CDR2 are DFQATT and SNEGSKA (reference sequence). The CDR3 DNA reads as TGCAGTGCCCCCCGGACAGGGGGCTTGGAGACCCAGTACTTC. It encodes CSAPRTGGLETQYF.

This clonotype was observed at least ten times. The rearrangement links TRBV20-1 to TRBJ1-2; TRBD1 matches 8 bases. The CDR3 is 12 residues long. V dropped 5 bases and J dropped 8; count of bases not matched to a gene: 7. Germline loops: CDR1 DFQATT, CDR2 SNEGSKA (reference sequence). The CDR3 is CSALGRGRGYTF. CDR3 sequence (DNA): TGCAGTGCTCTCGGCAGGGGGCGAGGCTACACCTTC.

This clonotype was seen a few times. The chain is built from TRBV25-1 and TRBJ1-1; unclear D gene. Trimming left V 7 bases short and J 1 base short, with 7 bases between. CDR1 and CDR2 (germline): MGHDK, SYGVNS. The CDR3 loop spans 12 amino acids. CDR3 bases: TGTGCCAGCACTTCAGGGAACACTGAAGCTTTCTTT. Protein product: CASTSGNTEAFF.

This clonotype was recorded many times. The chain carries TRBV4-3 and TRBJ1-1; maybe TRBD1 (5 bases). The germline V and J ends were trimmed by 3 bases and 0 bases, with 11 bases remaining between them. The CDR3 extends over 15 amino acids. Germline V gene data show CDR1 as LGHNA and CDR2 as YSLEER. The CDR3 is CASSQVGQMNTEAFF. Written as DNA, the CDR3 is TGCGCCAGCAGCCAGGTGGGGCAAATGAACACTGAAGCTTTCTTT.

This clonotype turned up a few times. J is TRBJ2-2 and V is TRBV6-5; 8 bases are shared with TRBD2. This CDR3 is built from 16 residues. Trimming cost V 2 bases and J 1 base; bases outside gene matches: 3. Germline values: CDR1 MNHEY, CDR2 SVGAGI. CDR3 loop: CASSYRSGVNTGELFF. CDR3 coding DNA: TGTGCCAGCAGTTACCGTAGCGGGGTGAACACCGGGGAGCTGTTTTTT.

The CDR3 DNA reads as TGCAGTCCCAAGATGCGGACAGTAAGCGAGCAGTACTTC. This translates into CSPKMRTVSEQYF. The chain uses TRBV20-1 and TRBJ2-7; D is perhaps TRBD1 (6 bases). CDR1 and CDR2 from the germline V gene are DFQATT and SNEGSKA (reference sequence). The CDR3 has 13 residues. V was shortened by 8 bases and J by 6 bases, with 20 bases between the two germline ends.

The chain employs TRBV24-1 and TRBJ2-7, with D perhaps matching TRBD2 (6 bases). Trimming removed 4 bases from V and 2 bases from J, with 11 bases in between. Germline V gene data show CDR1 as KGHDR and CDR2 as SFDVKD. CDR3 length: 14 residues. CDR3 nucleotides: TGTGCCACCAGTGAAGCTGGCGGGACCTACGAGCAGTACTTC. Translating it yields CATSEAGGTYEQYF.

The chain has TRBV2 and TRBJ2-2; 8 positions match TRBD1. Germline V gene lookup returns CDR1 SNHLY and CDR2 FYNNEI. This CDR3 has 14 amino acids. The trim removed 9 bases at V and 3 bases at J, leaving 6 bases unmatched. CDR3 sequence: CARHRGEDTGELFF. The CDR3 nucleotides read TGTGCCAGACACAGGGGGGAGGACACCGGGGAGCTGTTTTTT.

This clonotype was counted many times. The chain employs TRBV20-1 and TRBJ1-2; tentatively, D is TRBD1 (5 bases). The CDR3 totals 15 residues. Germline CDR1 is DFQATT and CDR2 is SNEGSKA (reference sequence). Trimming stripped 1 base from V and 3 bases from J, with 15 bases between. CDR3 sequence (DNA): TGCAGTGCTAGAGGATCAGGAGGGGTTGACTATGGCTACACCTTC. Translated, it gives CSARGSGGVDYGYTF.

This sequence joins TRBV7-2 and TRBJ1-1; D remains unclear. The V gene lost 1 base and the J gene lost 12 bases, with 12 bases spanning the gap. This CDR3 region has 12 residues. Germline CDR1 reads SGHTA; CDR2 reads FQGNSA. This CDR3 is CASSLVGRRTFF. Here the CDR3 DNA reads TGTGCCAGCAGCTTAGTGGGCAGGAGAACTTTCTTT.

The chain employs TRBV4-3 and TRBJ2-1; TRBD2 matches at 9 bases. Losses at the gene ends were 0 bases for V and 7 bases for J; bases not matched to a gene: 13. Germline CDR1 and CDR2: LGHNA and YSLEER. The length of the CDR3 is 18 residues. The CDR3 DNA sequence: TGCGCCAGCAGCCAAGATCGTCTAGCGGGGACTAGGAGGAATGAGCAGTTCTTC. Residues: CASSQDRLAGTRRNEQFF.

The sample holds many counts of this clonotype. CDR3 nucleotide sequence: TGTGCCATCAGTGCTAACACTGAAGCTTTCTTT. This encodes CAISANTEAFF. This chain connects TRBV10-3 to TRBJ1-1, with D unresolved. Trimming removed 4 bases at V and 2 bases at J, with 2 bases between. The CDR3 covers 11 residues. Germline assignment: CDR1 ENHRY and CDR2 SYGVKD.

This chain connects TRBV14 to TRBJ1-1; no firm D call. The CDR3 has 12 amino acids. V was shortened by 3 bases and J by 5 bases, with 7 bases between the two germline ends. CDR1 is SGHDN, CDR2 FVKESK, per germline. CDR3 sequence: CASSHGLTEAFF. Written as DNA, the CDR3 is TGTGCCAGCAGCCATGGCTTAACTGAAGCTTTCTTT. The complete variable domain, with remaining parts taken from reference TRBV14 and TRBJ1-1, reads EAGVTQFPSHSVIEKGQTVTLRCDPISGHDNLYWYRRVMGKEIKFLLHFVKESKQDESGMPNNRFLAERTGGTYSTLKVQPAELEDSGVYFCASSHGLTEAFFGQGTRLTVV.

The V call is TRBV9, the J call TRBJ1-4; no reliable D call. Germline V gene data show CDR1 as SGDLS and CDR2 as YYNGEE. The CDR3 contains 14 residues. Trimming cost V 4 bases and J 7 bases, with 14 bases left between them. The CDR3 sequence: CASSPPDFGEKLFF. CDR3 coding DNA: TGTGCCAGCAGCCCACCGGACTTCGGTGAAAAACTGTTTTTT.

There are many counts of this clonotype. The V and J genes are TRBV12-3 or TRBV12-4 and TRBJ2-7; 7 nucleotides line up with TRBD1. The CDR3 spans 14 residues. V trimming: 6 bases; J trimming: 3 bases; junction bases outside the gene matches: 8. The CDR3 is CASSRGGPLYEQYF. In DNA form, the CDR3 reads TGTGCCAGCAGCAGAGGGGGCCCACTCTACGAGCAGTACTTC.

This clonotype was seen repeatedly, ten times or more. The J gene is TRBJ1-2, the V gene TRBV29-1; 8 nucleotides agree with TRBD1. CDR1 is SQVTM, CDR2 ANQGSEA, per germline. CDR3 size: 12 residues. V dropped 5 bases and J dropped 5; count of bases not matched to a gene: 4. The CDR3 protein is CSVQGAGYGYTF. CDR3 nucleotides: TGCAGCGTTCAGGGGGCTGGGTATGGCTACACCTTC.

This clonotype was observed a few times. V and J are TRBV7-9 and TRBJ2-1, with TRBD1 matching over 10 bases. The CDR3 extends over 15 amino acids. Germline values: CDR1 SEHNR, CDR2 FQNEAQ (reference sequence). The V segment lost 3 bases and the J segment 3 bases; nucleotides outside the gene matches: 2. The CDR3 DNA reads as TGTGCCAGCAGCTTTTGGACAGGGGGCTACAATGAGCAGTTCTTC. This encodes CASSFWTGGYNEQFF.

This clonotype was counted between two and nine times. This chain connects TRBV29-1 to TRBJ1-1; D is perhaps TRBD1 (6 bases). V shed 6 bases and J shed 1 base, with 18 bases lying between them. This CDR3 is built from 15 residues. The germline V gene encodes CDR1 SQVTM and CDR2 ANQGSEA. Here the CDR3 reads CSVGGLGGANTEAFF. CDR3 in DNA: TGCAGCGTCGGGGGATTAGGGGGGGCGAACACTGAAGCTTTCTTT.

The genes are TRBV5-1 and TRBJ2-5; TRBD1 or TRBD2 may be the D gene (5 bases each). CDR3 length: 15 amino acids. The germline V and J ends were trimmed by 0 bases and 5 bases, with 14 bases remaining between them. The V gene's germline CDR1 is SGHRS and CDR2 YFSETQ. CDR3 loop: CASSLGGRQQETQYF. The DNA of the CDR3 is TGCGCCAGCAGCTTGGGTGGGAGACAGCAGGAGACCCAGTACTTC.

This clonotype was detected only a few times. This chain joins TRBV6-1 and TRBJ1-2; no definite D call. This CDR3 is built from 12 residues. Germline V gene sequence: CDR1 MNHNS, CDR2 SASEGT. Trimming removed 8 bases at V and 6 bases at J, with 13 bases between. The CDR3 coding sequence is TGTGCCAGCGGTAAAGCTCCTGATGGCTACACCTTC. As protein: CASGKAPDGYTF.

This chain uses TRBV9 with TRBJ1-4, with no clear D. V was cut by 4 bases and J by 3 bases, with 10 bases left in between. From germline, CDR1 is SGDLS and CDR2 YYNGEE. This CDR3 is built from 14 residues. CDR3 protein: CASSLSSANEKLFF. The CDR3 DNA is TGTGCCAGCAGCCTATCGAGCGCTAATGAAAAACTGTTTTTT.